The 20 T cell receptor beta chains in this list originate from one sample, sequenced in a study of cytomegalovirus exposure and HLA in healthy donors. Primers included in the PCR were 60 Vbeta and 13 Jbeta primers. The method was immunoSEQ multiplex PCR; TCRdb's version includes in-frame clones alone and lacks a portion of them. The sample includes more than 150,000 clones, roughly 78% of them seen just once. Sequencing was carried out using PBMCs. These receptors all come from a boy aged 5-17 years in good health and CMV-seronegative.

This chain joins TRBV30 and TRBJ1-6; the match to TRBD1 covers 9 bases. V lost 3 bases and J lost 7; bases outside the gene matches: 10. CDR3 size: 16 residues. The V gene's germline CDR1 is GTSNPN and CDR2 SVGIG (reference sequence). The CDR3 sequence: CAWRGTGMTGNSPLHF. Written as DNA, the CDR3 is TGTGCCTGGAGAGGGACAGGGATGACGGGAAATTCACCCCTCCACTTT. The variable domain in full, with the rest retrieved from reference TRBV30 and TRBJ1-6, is SQTIHQWPATLVQPVGSPLSLECTVEGTSNPNLYWYRQAAGRGLQLLFYSVGIGQISSEVPQNLSASRPQDRQFILSSKKLLLSDSGFYLCAWRGTGMTGNSPLHFGNGTRLTVT.

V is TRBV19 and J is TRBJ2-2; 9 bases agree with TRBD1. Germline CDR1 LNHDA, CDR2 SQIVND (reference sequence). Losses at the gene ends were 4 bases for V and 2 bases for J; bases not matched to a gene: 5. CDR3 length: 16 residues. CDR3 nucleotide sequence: TGTGCCAGTAGTACACCCACAGGGGGCAACACCGGGGAGCTGTTTTTT. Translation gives CASSTPTGGNTGELFF.

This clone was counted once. CDR3 loop: CASSVAPAGNYEQYF. CDR3 DNA: TGTGCCAGCAGCGTAGCTCCAGCGGGGAACTACGAGCAGTACTTC. V and J are TRBV9 and TRBJ2-7; TRBD2 aligns across 7 bases. Looked up from germline, CDR1 is SGDLS and CDR2 is YYNGEE. The CDR3 has 15 residues. Losses at the gene ends were 0 bases for V and 3 bases for J; bases not matched to a gene: 6.

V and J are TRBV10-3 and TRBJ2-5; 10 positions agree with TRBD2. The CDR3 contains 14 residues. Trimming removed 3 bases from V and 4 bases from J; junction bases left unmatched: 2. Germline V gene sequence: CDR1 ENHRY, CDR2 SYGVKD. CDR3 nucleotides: TGTGCCATCAGTGATCTAGCGGGAGTAGAGACCCAGTACTTC. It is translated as CAISDLAGVETQYF.

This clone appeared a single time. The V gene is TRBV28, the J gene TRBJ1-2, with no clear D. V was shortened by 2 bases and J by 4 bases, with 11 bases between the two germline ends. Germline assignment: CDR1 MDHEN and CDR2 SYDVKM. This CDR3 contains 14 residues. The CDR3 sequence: CASSLQASGYGYTF. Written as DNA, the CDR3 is TGTGCCAGCAGTTTACAAGCCTCGGGCTATGGCTACACCTTC.

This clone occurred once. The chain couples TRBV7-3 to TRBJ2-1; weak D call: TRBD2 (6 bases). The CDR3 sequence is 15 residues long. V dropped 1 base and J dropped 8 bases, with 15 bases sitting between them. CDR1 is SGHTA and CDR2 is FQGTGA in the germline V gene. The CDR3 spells CASSLIRGEKHEQFF. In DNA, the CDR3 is TGTGCCAGCAGCTTAATCCGCGGGGAGAAGCATGAGCAGTTCTTC.

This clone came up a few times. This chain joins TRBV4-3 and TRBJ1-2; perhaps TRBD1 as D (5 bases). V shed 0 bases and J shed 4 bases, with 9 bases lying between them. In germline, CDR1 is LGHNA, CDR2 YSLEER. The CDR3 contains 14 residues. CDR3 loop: CASSQDPRAYGYTF. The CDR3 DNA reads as TGCGCCAGCAGCCAAGACCCCAGGGCCTATGGCTACACCTTC.

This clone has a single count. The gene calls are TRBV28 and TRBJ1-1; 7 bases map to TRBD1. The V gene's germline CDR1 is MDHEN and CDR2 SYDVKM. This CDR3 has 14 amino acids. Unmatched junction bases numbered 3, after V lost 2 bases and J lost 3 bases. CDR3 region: CASSLRGHDTEAFF. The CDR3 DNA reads TGTGCCAGCAGTTTAAGGGGGCACGACACTGAAGCTTTCTTT. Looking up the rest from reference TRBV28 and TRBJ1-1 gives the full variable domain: DVKVTQSSRYLVKRTGEKVFLECVQDMDHENMFWYRQDPGLGLRLIYFSYDVKMKEKGDIPEGYSVSREKKERFSLILESASTNQTSMYLCASSLRGHDTEAFFGQGTRLTVV.

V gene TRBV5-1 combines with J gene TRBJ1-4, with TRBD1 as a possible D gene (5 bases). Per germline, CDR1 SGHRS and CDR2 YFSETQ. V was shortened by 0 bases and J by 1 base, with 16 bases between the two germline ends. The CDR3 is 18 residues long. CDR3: CASSLATQGFVTNEKLFF. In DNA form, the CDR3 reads TGCGCCAGCAGCTTGGCCACGCAGGGCTTCGTAACTAATGAAAAACTGTTTTTT. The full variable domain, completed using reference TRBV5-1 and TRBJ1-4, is KAGVTQTPRYLIKTRGQQVTLSCSPISGHRSVSWYQQTPGQGLQFLFEYFSETQRNKGNFPGRFSGRQFSNSRSEMNVSTLELGDSALYLCASSLATQGFVTNEKLFFGSGTQLSVL.

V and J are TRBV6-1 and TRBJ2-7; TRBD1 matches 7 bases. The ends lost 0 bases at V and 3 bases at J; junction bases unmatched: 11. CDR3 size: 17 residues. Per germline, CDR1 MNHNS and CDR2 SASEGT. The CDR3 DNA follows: TGTGCCAGCAGTGAAGCTCGCATCCGGGCAGGGGGCTACGAGCAGTACTTC. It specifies CASSEARIRAGGYEQYF.

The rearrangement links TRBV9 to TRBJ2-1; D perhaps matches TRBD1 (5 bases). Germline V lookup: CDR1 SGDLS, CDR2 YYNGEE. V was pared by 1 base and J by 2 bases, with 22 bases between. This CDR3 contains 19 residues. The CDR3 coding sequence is TGTGCCAGCAGCGTAAGATGGGTCCAGACAGACATTCCCTACAATGAGCAGTTCTTC. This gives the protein CASSVRWVQTDIPYNEQFF.

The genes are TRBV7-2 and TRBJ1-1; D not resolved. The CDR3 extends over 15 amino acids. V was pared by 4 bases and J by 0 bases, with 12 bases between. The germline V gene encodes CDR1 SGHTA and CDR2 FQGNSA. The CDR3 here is CASSSVRALNTEAFF. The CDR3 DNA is TGTGCCAGCAGCTCCGTGAGGGCTTTGAACACTGAAGCTTTCTTT.

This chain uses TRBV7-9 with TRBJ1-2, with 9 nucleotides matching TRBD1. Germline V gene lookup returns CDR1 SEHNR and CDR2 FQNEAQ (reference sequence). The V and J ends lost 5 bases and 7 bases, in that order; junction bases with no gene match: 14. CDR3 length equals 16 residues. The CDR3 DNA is TGTGCCAGCAGCCCATTGTGGGGACAGGGTCGGTTTGGCTACACCTTC. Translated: CASSPLWGQGRFGYTF.

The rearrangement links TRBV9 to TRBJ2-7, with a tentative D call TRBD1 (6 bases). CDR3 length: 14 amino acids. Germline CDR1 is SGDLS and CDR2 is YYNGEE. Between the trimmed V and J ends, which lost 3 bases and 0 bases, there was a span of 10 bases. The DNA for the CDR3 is TGTGCCAGCAGCGGGGGGCTCAGCTCCTACGAGCAGTACTTC. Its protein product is CASSGGLSSYEQYF.

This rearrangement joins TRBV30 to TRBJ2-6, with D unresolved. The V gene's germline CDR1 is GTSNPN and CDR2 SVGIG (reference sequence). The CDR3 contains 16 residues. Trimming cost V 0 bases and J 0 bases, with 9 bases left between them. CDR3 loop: CAWSVQLPSGANVLTF. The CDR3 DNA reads TGTGCCTGGAGTGTACAGCTGCCCTCTGGGGCCAACGTCCTGACTTTC.

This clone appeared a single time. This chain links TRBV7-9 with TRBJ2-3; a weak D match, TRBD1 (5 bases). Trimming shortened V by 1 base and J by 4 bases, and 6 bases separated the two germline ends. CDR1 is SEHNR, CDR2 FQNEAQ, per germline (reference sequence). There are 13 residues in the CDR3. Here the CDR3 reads CASSLGGADTQYF. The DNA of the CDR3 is TGTGCCAGCAGCTTAGGGGGCGCAGATACGCAGTATTTT.

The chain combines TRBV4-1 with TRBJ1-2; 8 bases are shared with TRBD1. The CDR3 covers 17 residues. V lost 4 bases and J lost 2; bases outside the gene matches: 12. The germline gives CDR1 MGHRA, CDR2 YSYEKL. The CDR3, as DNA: TGCGCCAGCAGCCTCATAGGGACAGGAAATTTAAACTATGGCTACACCTTC. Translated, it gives CASSLIGTGNLNYGYTF.

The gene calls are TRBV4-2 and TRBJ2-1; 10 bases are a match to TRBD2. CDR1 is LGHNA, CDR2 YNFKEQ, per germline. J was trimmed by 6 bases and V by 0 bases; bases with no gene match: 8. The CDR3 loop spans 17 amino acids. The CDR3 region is CASSQDLFRLAGNEQFF. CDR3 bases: TGTGCCAGCAGCCAAGATTTGTTTCGACTAGCGGGCAATGAGCAGTTCTTC.

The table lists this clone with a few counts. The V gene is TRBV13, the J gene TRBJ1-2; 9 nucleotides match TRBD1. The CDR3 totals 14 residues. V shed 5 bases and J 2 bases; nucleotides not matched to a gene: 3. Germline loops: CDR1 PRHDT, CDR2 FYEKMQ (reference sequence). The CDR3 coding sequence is TGTGCCAGCAGCGGGGACAGGGAAAACTATGGCTACACCTTC. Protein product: CASSGDRENYGYTF.

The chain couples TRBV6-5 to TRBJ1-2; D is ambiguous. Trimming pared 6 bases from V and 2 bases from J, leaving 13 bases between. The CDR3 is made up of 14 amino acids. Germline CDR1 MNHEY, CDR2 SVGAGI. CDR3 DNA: TGTGCCAGCAGACTTGAGACGGGGAACTATGGCTACACCTTC. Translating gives CASRLETGNYGYTF.